Each of the 32 T cell receptor beta chains below was sequenced from the same sample in a study of blood T cell repertoires in COVID-19 (TCRdb year 2020). Library creation used the immunoSEQ multiplex PCR assay. TCRdb re-hosts the immuneACCESS table, in-frame sequences only. Its copies lack some clones; in the studies checked, an unresolved V gene accounts for under half of them, and the cause for the rest is not known. The sample records about 130,000 clones, less than 85% of which are singletons. The biggest ten clones account for 9.5% to 15% of the sample. The sequenced sample consisted of peripheral blood. The receptors stem from a woman aged 55-70 years with acute or convalescent COVID-19.

This chain uses TRBV10-2 with TRBJ2-5; D may be TRBD1 (5 bases). This CDR3 comprises 17 residues. Germline assignment: CDR1 WSHSY and CDR2 SAAADI. The V end lost 6 bases, the J end lost 2 bases, and 22 bases lay between the germline ends. The CDR3 loop is CASSRPRQFIAQETQYF. The CDR3 DNA reads as TGCGCCAGCAGCCGCCCGAGACAGTTCATTGCTCAAGAGACCCAGTACTTC.

V gene TRBV19 combines with J gene TRBJ1-1, with 11 bases that match TRBD1. The germline gives CDR1 LNHDA, CDR2 SQIVND (reference sequence). The CDR3 contains 17 residues. Trimming at V came to 3 bases and at J to 1 base, leaving 7 bases not matched to a gene. The CDR3 is CASSMGTGGIWNTEAFF. The CDR3 nucleotides are TGTGCCAGTAGTATGGGGACAGGGGGGATCTGGAACACTGAAGCTTTCTTT.

The chain employs TRBV5-1 and TRBJ1-1, with TRBD1 matching over 7 bases. This CDR3 region has 16 residues. Per the germline V gene, CDR1 is SGHRS and CDR2 is YFSETQ. With V trimmed by 0 bases and J by 0 bases, 5 bases remained unmatched. The DNA of the CDR3 is TGCGCCAGCAGCTTGGCGGGACAGCGGATGAACACTGAAGCTTTCTTT. The encoded protein is CASSLAGQRMNTEAFF.

Comments on this clone: One end of the junction does not line up with germline, which may come from a read error. This sequence joins TRBV12-3 or TRBV12-4 and TRBJ1-2; TRBD1 is a possible D gene (6 bases). The CDR3 extends over 11 amino acids. The CDR3: CASSLVGQFSF. The CDR3 nucleotides are TGTGCCAGCAGTTTAGTAGGACAGTTTAGCTTC.

This clone was seen a handful of times. This rearrangement joins TRBV7-9 to TRBJ1-2; 11 bases are shared with TRBD1. The CDR3 has 14 residues. V shed 4 bases, J shed 7 bases, and the junction held 5 bases outside the gene matches. Germline CDR1 and CDR2: SEHNR and FQNEAQ (reference sequence). CDR3 in DNA: TGTGCCAGCAGCTCTGGACAGGGGGCTCGTGGCTACACCTTC. Translated: CASSSGQGARGYTF. The variable domain in full, with the rest retrieved from reference TRBV7-9 and TRBJ1-2, is DTGVSQNPRHKITKRGQNVTFRCDPISEHNRLYWYRQTLGQGPEFLTYFQNEAQLEKSRLLSDRFSAERPKGSFSTLEIQRTEQGDSAMYLCASSSGQGARGYTFGSGTRLTVV.

The chain joins TRBV7-8 to TRBJ2-5; D uncertain. The germline gives CDR1 SGHVS, CDR2 FQNEAQ. The CDR3 loop spans 16 amino acids. V lost 1 base and J lost 5, with 17 bases in between. The CDR3 nucleotides are TGTGCCAGCAGCTTAGAGTGGTTTCGAGGTACGGAGACCCAGTACTTC. Its translation is CASSLEWFRGTETQYF.

This clone was counted a few times. V usage is TRBV6-2 or TRBV6-3 and J usage is TRBJ1-4; 7 bases are a match to TRBD1. The CDR3 totals 15 residues. Trimming removed 4 bases from V and 1 base from J; junction bases left unmatched: 3. Germline loops: CDR1 MNHEY, CDR2 SVGEGT. CDR3 bases: TGTGCCAGCAGTTGGGACAGAGGAACTAATGAAAAACTGTTTTTT. It is translated as CASSWDRGTNEKLFF.

This chain joins TRBV6-2 or TRBV6-3 and TRBJ2-2, with 10 bases lining up with TRBD2. CDR1 MNHEY and CDR2 SVGEGT come from the germline V gene. The CDR3 spans 16 residues. Trimming at V came to 4 bases and at J to 6 bases, leaving 8 bases not matched to a gene. The CDR3 region has the DNA TGTGCCAGCAGTTCCAGGGTAGCGGGGGGCCCCGGGGAGCTGTTTTTT. Its protein product is CASSSRVAGGPGELFF.

The chain carries TRBV19 and TRBJ1-5; D might be TRBD1 (6 bases). Per the germline V gene, CDR1 is LNHDA and CDR2 is SQIVND (reference sequence). This CDR3 contains 16 residues. With 3 bases removed from V and 0 bases from J, the gap between germline ends came to 12 bases. The DNA for the CDR3 is TGTGCCAGTAGTATTATGCACAGGGATAGCAATCAGCCCCAGCATTTT. Encoded protein: CASSIMHRDSNQPQHF.

On this clone: This same CDR3 is encoded by further DNA sequences in the sample. As DNA, the CDR3 is TGTGCCTGGAGCCCAGGGAGGGGGACTGAAGCTTTCTTT. Amino acid sequence: CAWSPGRGTEAFF. V gene TRBV30 combines with J gene TRBJ1-1; possibly TRBD1 for D (6 bases). CDR3 length: 13 amino acids. Germline CDR1 is GTSNPN and CDR2 is SVGIG (reference sequence). V lost 3 bases and J 5 bases, leaving 13 bases between the germline ends.

The V call is TRBV6-5, the J call TRBJ1-2; TRBD1 is a possible D gene (5 bases). The CDR3 extends over 14 amino acids. V lost 4 bases, J lost 8 bases, and 17 bases lay in between. In germline, CDR1 is MNHEY, CDR2 SVGAGI. The CDR3 reads CASSSFTGVVGYTF. Here the CDR3 DNA reads TGTGCCAGCAGTTCCTTCACGGGGGTTGTGGGCTACACCTTC.

The chain joins TRBV5-1 to TRBJ2-3; tentative D call: TRBD2 (5 bases). The germline gives CDR1 SGHRS, CDR2 YFSETQ. The CDR3 has 14 amino acids. The V gene lost 7 bases and the J gene lost 1 base, with 13 bases spanning the gap. The CDR3 DNA is TGCGCCAGCTCCGAACCCGGGGGCACAGATACGCAGTATTTT. Its protein is CASSEPGGTDTQYF.

The chain couples TRBV4-1 to TRBJ2-3; the D gene is possibly TRBD1 (6 bases). The CDR3 is 15 amino acids. Germline-derived CDR1 and CDR2 are MGHRA and YSYEKL. V dropped 1 base and J dropped 5 bases, with 13 bases sitting between them. The CDR3 spells CASSQVRQVGDTQYF. As DNA, the CDR3 is TGCGCCAGCAGCCAAGTAAGACAGGTAGGAGATACGCAGTATTTT.

The chain links TRBV24-1 to TRBJ1-3, with 11 bases fitting TRBD1. The CDR3 loop spans 17 amino acids. CDR1 is KGHDR and CDR2 is SFDVKD in the germline V gene. V shed 3 bases and J 3 bases; nucleotides not matched to a gene: 6. The CDR3 loop reads CATSDAPGQGDGNTIYF. CDR3 nucleotide sequence: TGTGCCACCAGTGATGCACCGGGACAGGGGGATGGAAACACCATATATTTT.

This clone was detected only once. The V and J genes are TRBV4-1 and TRBJ2-1; possible D gene TRBD2, 5 bases. This CDR3 contains 14 residues. Trimming cost V 2 bases and J 7 bases, with 12 bases left between them. Per the germline V gene, CDR1 is MGHRA and CDR2 is YSYEKL. CDR3 nucleotides: TGCGCCAGCAGCCAATTTGAACGGGGTAATGAGCAGTTCTTC. Translating it yields CASSQFERGNEQFF.

The CDR3: CASSPLPGRGILDTQYF. CDR3 DNA sequence: TGTGCCAGCAGCCCCCTACCTGGCAGGGGGATATTAGATACGCAGTATTTT. The chain uses TRBV5-6 and TRBJ2-3; 7 bases align to TRBD1. V trimming: 4 bases; J trimming: 5 bases; junction bases outside the gene matches: 16. Germline V gene sequence: CDR1 SGHDT, CDR2 YYEEEE. This CDR3 has 17 amino acids.

The rearrangement joins TRBV19 to TRBJ2-1; the D gene is possibly TRBD2 (6 bases). This CDR3 is built from 14 residues. CDR1 LNHDA and CDR2 SQIVND come from the germline V gene (reference sequence). Trimming cost V 1 base and J 6 bases, with 10 bases left between them. CDR3 loop: CASSIGWGGNEQFF. The CDR3, as DNA: TGTGCCAGTAGTATAGGTTGGGGAGGCAATGAGCAGTTCTTC.

The table lists this clone with a count of one. The chain joins TRBV24-1 to TRBJ2-5; D perhaps matches TRBD2 (6 bases). V was trimmed by 6 bases and J by 0 bases, leaving 13 bases between them. CDR3 length: 15 amino acids. In germline, CDR1 is KGHDR, CDR2 SFDVKD. The CDR3 is CATSMGGSYQETQYF. The CDR3 nucleotides read TGTGCCACCAGTATGGGGGGATCGTACCAAGAGACCCAGTACTTC.

This clone has only a few counts. The chain joins TRBV19 to TRBJ1-1; perhaps TRBD1 as D (6 bases). The CDR3 runs 14 residues. Trimming stripped 7 bases from V and 0 bases from J, with 12 bases between. Germline V CDR1 and CDR2: LNHDA, SQIVND (reference sequence). DNA for the CDR3: TGTGCCAGTACAGGGGCGCTCATGAACACTGAAGCTTTCTTT. It codes for CASTGALMNTEAFF.

The J gene is TRBJ1-5, the V gene TRBV7-8; D gene unclear. The germline V gene encodes CDR1 SGHVS and CDR2 FQNEAQ. This CDR3 is 13 amino acids long. V was clipped by 4 bases and J by 2 bases, with 6 bases between them. In DNA form, the CDR3 reads TGTGCCAGCAGCTCTCGGGGCAATCAGCCCCAGCATTTT. Protein product: CASSSRGNQPQHF.

The V gene is TRBV11-3, the J gene TRBJ2-2; 8 bases are shared with TRBD2. Germline lookup yields CDR1 SGHNT and CDR2 YENEEA. The ends lost 4 bases at V and 7 bases at J; junction bases unmatched: 8. CDR3 length: 15 amino acids. The CDR3 is CASSSASGSVGELFF. As DNA, the CDR3 is TGTGCCAGCAGCTCCGCTAGCGGGTCGGTCGGGGAGCTGTTTTTT.

The V call is TRBV5-1, the J call TRBJ1-6; 11 nucleotides agree with TRBD1. Germline trimming cut 3 bases from V and 7 bases from J; bases unmatched to any gene: 6. Per germline, CDR1 SGHRS and CDR2 YFSETQ. This CDR3 region has 16 residues. CDR3 amino acids: CASSYGTGGLNSPLHF. CDR3 nucleotide sequence: TGCGCCAGCAGCTACGGGACAGGGGGTCTAAATTCACCCCTCCACTTT.

V gene TRBV25-1 combines with J gene TRBJ1-2; 8 bases align to TRBD1. V gave up 3 bases and J gave up 1 base; unmatched junction bases: 4. The germline V gene encodes CDR1 MGHDK and CDR2 SYGVNS. This CDR3 comprises 15 residues. DNA for the CDR3: TGTGCCAGCAGTGATGACAGGGGAATTAACTATGGCTACACCTTC. Translating it yields CASSDDRGINYGYTF.

Here the CDR3 reads CASSLAGDPAYGYTF. CDR3 nucleotide sequence: TGCGCCAGCAGCTTGGCAGGGGACCCTGCCTATGGCTACACCTTC. The chain employs TRBV5-1 and TRBJ1-2; TRBD1 might be the D (6 bases). The CDR3 covers 15 residues. The V and J ends lost 0 bases and 4 bases respectively, with 13 bases between them. Germline values: CDR1 SGHRS, CDR2 YFSETQ.

This clone has only a few counts. The rearrangement uses TRBV5-1 and TRBJ1-6; a weak D match, TRBD1 (5 bases). V lost 5 bases and J 0 bases, leaving 12 bases between the germline ends. Germline CDR1 and CDR2: SGHRS and YFSETQ. CDR3 length: 16 residues. The CDR3 region is CASRPGIGSYNSPLHF. The CDR3 DNA reads as TGCGCCAGCAGACCAGGGATCGGCTCCTATAATTCACCCCTCCACTTT.

The genes are TRBV3-1 (or the pseudogene TRBV3-2) and TRBJ2-7; 7 bases agree with TRBD1. Germline V gene data show CDR1 as LGHDT and CDR2 as YNNKEL (reference sequence). The junction had 7 bases not matched to a gene; V was cut back by 3 bases and J by 5 bases. The CDR3 has 14 residues. CDR3 sequence reads: CASSQAGTADEQYF. As DNA, the CDR3 is TGTGCCAGCAGCCAGGCAGGGACAGCTGACGAGCAGTACTTC.

The J gene is TRBJ1-6, the V gene TRBV4-2; D gene uncertain. The CDR3 consists of 16 residues. Germline V CDR1 and CDR2: LGHNA, YNFKEQ. The V end was cut by 0 bases, the J end by 5 bases, with 11 bases between. The CDR3 loop is CASSQDPLIHNSPLHF. In DNA, the CDR3 is TGTGCCAGCAGCCAAGATCCACTGATCCATAATTCACCCCTCCACTTT.

The rearrangement joins TRBV5-1 to TRBJ2-3, with 8 bases matching TRBD1. V lost 7 bases to trimming and J lost 1 base; unmatched junction nucleotides: 5. This CDR3 has 14 residues. Per the germline V gene, CDR1 is SGHRS and CDR2 is YFSETQ. The DNA of the CDR3 is TGCGCCAGCTCTGTGACAGGGGGCACAGATACGCAGTATTTT. Protein: CASSVTGGTDTQYF.

The J gene is TRBJ1-2, the V gene TRBV4-2, with D uncertain. This CDR3 has 15 residues. The germline V and J ends were trimmed by 4 bases and 2 bases, with 14 bases remaining between them. Looked up from germline, CDR1 is LGHNA and CDR2 is YNFKEQ. The CDR3 DNA follows: TGTGCCAGCAGCCCAAACCTTCAAGCGAACTATGGCTACACCTTC. Its translation is CASSPNLQANYGYTF.

The chain couples TRBV11-2 to TRBJ2-4, with D possibly TRBD2 on 6 matching bases. Germline V CDR1 and CDR2: SGHAT, FQNNGV. Deletions cut 2 bases from V and 1 base from J, with 12 bases between. The CDR3 contains 16 residues. CDR3 coding DNA: TGTGCCAGCAGCTTACGGGGGTTAGAGGCCAAAAACATTCAGTACTTC. Protein product: CASSLRGLEAKNIQYF.

The chain employs TRBV4-1 and TRBJ2-4; maybe TRBD2 (7 bases). Germline V CDR1 and CDR2: MGHRA, YSYEKL. Trimming took 4 bases from V and 8 from J, leaving 18 bases between them. The CDR3 runs to 15 residues. CDR3 sequence: CASSLQGEGVDIQYF. The CDR3 DNA sequence: TGCGCCAGCAGCCTTCAAGGGGAGGGGGTGGACATTCAGTACTTC.

The chain uses TRBV27 and TRBJ1-1; D gene uncertain. Trimming took 2 bases from V and 1 from J, leaving 8 bases between them. Germline CDR1 is MNHEY and CDR2 is SMNVEV (reference sequence). CDR3 length equals 14 residues. In nucleotides, the CDR3 is TGTGCCAGCAGTTTAGTCCCAGGGAACACTGAAGCTTTCTTT. Its protein is CASSLVPGNTEAFF.